This T cell receptor beta chain derives from a study of blood T cell repertoires in COVID-19. Across the whole study: COVID-19 samples from acute and convalescent phases originated in the United States, Italy and Spain.

This clone was seen once. Produced via immunoSEQ multiplex PCR; TCRdb's table is partial and in-frame only. The profile covers hundreds of thousands of clones, with about 88% appearing a single time and about 2.7% taken by the ten largest. The CDR3 totals 13 residues. V was shortened by 0 bases and J by 3 bases, with 5 bases between the two germline ends. Germline loops: CDR1 MNHEY, CDR2 SMNVEV (reference sequence). Self-reported history from a screening survey and questionnaire set each donor's cohort. This TCR came from a woman in her twenties or thirties who had recovered from COVID-19. V gene TRBV27 combines with J gene TRBJ1-2; D ambiguous. Sequencing was carried out using PBMCs or T cells enriched from blood (not recorded which). CDR3 sequence (DNA): TGTGCCAGCAGTTTATCGGAGTACTATGGCTACACCTTC. It codes for CASSLSEYYGYTF.